Following are 4 T cell receptor beta chains from one sample sequenced in a study of human CD8 memory T cell subsets (dated by TCRdb to between 2020 and 2021). Progenitor exhausted-like memory CD8+ T cells (TPEX) were defined as CCR7+ PD-1+ TIGIT+ early differentiated memory cells with dysfunctional, exhausted-like traits. The sequencing machine was a NextSeq 550. A Human TCR Profiling Kit was used to prepare UMI-labeled 5' RACE TCRbeta libraries. TCRdb reprocessed the reads; each CDR3 protein sequence makes one entry, and DNA is unavailable. The sample table on file contains about 9,200 distinct CDR3 sequences. Together, the top ten hold 20% of the sample. The sample consisted of CD8+ T cells from PBMCs. These receptors were obtained from a human donor in good health.

CDR3 in amino acids: CASPWGPRFRELFF. This chain uses TRBV6-2 or TRBV6-3 with TRBJ2-2; the TCRdb D gene call, TRBD1, has no DNA to confirm it. CDR1 is MNHEY and CDR2 is SVGEGT in the germline V gene. The length of the CDR3 is 14 residues.

V is TRBV7-2 and J is TRBJ2-7; TCRdb outputs TRBD1, but without DNA this stays unchecked. There are 15 residues in the CDR3. The germline V gene has CDR1 SGHTA and CDR2 FQGNSA. CDR3 protein: CASSLPPPGTYEQYF.

The V call is TRBV9, the J call TRBJ2-2; TCRdb's assignment of TRBD2 cannot be checked, as there is no DNA. The CDR3 spans 18 residues. Per the germline V gene, CDR1 is SGDLS and CDR2 is YYNGEE. CDR3 protein: CASSVVPSGNPNTGELFF.

This sequence joins TRBV7-9 and TRBJ2-1; without DNA, the TCRdb call of TRBD2 cannot be checked. Germline CDR1 and CDR2: SEHNR and FQNEAQ (reference sequence). This CDR3 has 16 residues. CDR3 region: CASSLGGLGLANEQFF.